A single sample gave rise to the 30 T cell receptor beta chains below, sequenced in a study of cytomegalovirus exposure and HLA in healthy donors. This PCR relied on a set of 60 Vbeta primers and 13 Jbeta primers. Repertoires were generated with immunoSEQ multiplex PCR, while TCRdb's copy carries only in-frame clones and drops some. There are 150,000 or so clones in the sample; around 78% occur only once, and roughly 1.6% lies in the top ten. Sequencing input: PBMCs. These receptors were collected from a man between 35 and 55 years old in good health and CMV-seronegative.

This clone was counted a single time. The chain recombines TRBV19 with TRBJ2-3; 9 bases agree with TRBD2. J was trimmed by 5 bases and V by 2 bases; bases with no gene match: 8. There are 16 residues in the CDR3. Germline V CDR1 and CDR2: LNHDA, SQIVND (reference sequence). CDR3 residues: CASSIPSAGGIDTQYF. The CDR3 DNA is TGTGCCAGTAGTATACCCTCCGCGGGAGGGATAGATACGCAGTATTTT. The whole variable domain, filled in from reference TRBV19 and TRBJ2-3, reads DGGITQSPKYLFRKEGQNVTLSCEQNLNHDAMYWYRQDPGQGLRLIYYSQIVNDFQKGDIAEGYSVSREKKESFPLTVTSAQKNPTAFYLCASSIPSAGGIDTQYFGPGTRLTVL.

The table lists this clone with a few counts. In DNA, the CDR3 is TGTGCCAGCAGCTTAGGAGACAGGGCGGACATTCAGTACTTC. This codes for CASSLGDRADIQYF. V usage is TRBV7-9 and J usage is TRBJ2-4; TRBD1 agrees at 7 bases. The V gene end was trimmed by 1 base and the J gene end by 8 bases; junction bases not matched to a gene: 5. From germline, CDR1 is SEHNR and CDR2 FQNEAQ (reference sequence). This CDR3 comprises 14 residues. The full variable domain, in which reference TRBV7-9 and TRBJ2-4 provide the parts outside the CDR3, is DTGVSQNPRHKITKRGQNVTFRCDPISEHNRLYWYRQTLGQGPEFLTYFQNEAQLEKSRLLSDRFSAERPKGSFSTLEIQRTEQGDSAMYLCASSLGDRADIQYFGAGTRLSVL.

CDR3 bases: TGTGCCAGCAGTGAATATTTTGGAGGAAGGCTTAGCAATCAGCCCCAGCATTTT. Protein sequence: CASSEYFGGRLSNQPQHF. This rearrangement joins TRBV6-1 to TRBJ1-5; D gene ambiguous. V dropped 2 bases and J dropped 0 bases, with 17 bases sitting between them. The CDR3 contains 18 residues. Germline V gene sequence: CDR1 MNHNS, CDR2 SASEGT.

The rearrangement links TRBV6-6 to TRBJ2-1; 10 bases are shared with TRBD2. Looked up from germline, CDR1 is MNHNY and CDR2 is SVGAGI (reference sequence). The CDR3 sequence is 15 residues long. After removal of 0 bases from V and 7 bases from J, the junction contained 3 bases not matched to a gene. This chain's CDR3 is CASSYSLAGVNEQFF. The CDR3 bases are TGTGCCAGCAGTTACTCGCTAGCGGGAGTTAATGAGCAGTTCTTC.

The chain has TRBV19 and TRBJ2-7; 10 bases fit TRBD2. The CDR3 has 16 residues. Trimming cost V 3 bases and J 3 bases; bases outside gene matches: 8. The germline CDR1 and CDR2 sequences are LNHDA and SQIVND (reference sequence). The CDR3 DNA reads TGTGCCAGTAGTATTACCCAAGCGGGAGGGCTCTACGAGCAGTACTTC. It codes for CASSITQAGGLYEQYF.

V gene TRBV20-1 combines with J gene TRBJ2-1, with D tentatively TRBD2 (5 bases). The CDR3 contains 11 residues. Looked up from germline, CDR1 is DFQATT and CDR2 is SNEGSKA (reference sequence). V was pared by 7 bases and J by 8 bases, with 12 bases between. This chain's CDR3 is CSEDGVDEQFF. CDR3 sequence (DNA): TGCAGTGAAGACGGGGTTGATGAGCAGTTCTTC.

Of note for this clone: Relative to the germline gene, one junction end is altered; a read error may explain this. The CDR3 nucleotides are TGTGCCAGTAGTATGAAGGGAGGAAATGGGCAGTTCTTC. Translation gives CASSMKGGNGQFF. This chain uses TRBV19 with TRBJ2-1; D is possibly TRBD2 (6 bases). This CDR3 has 13 residues. Germline assignment: CDR1 LNHDA and CDR2 SQIVND (reference sequence).

The J gene is TRBJ2-7, the V gene TRBV4-2, with 8 bases identical to TRBD2. Trimming took 4 bases from V and 3 from J; bases not matched to a gene: 5. CDR1 is LGHNA and CDR2 is YNFKEQ in the germline V gene. The CDR3 spans 14 residues. DNA for the CDR3: TGTGCCAGCAGCCCACTAGCGGAGTTCTACGAGCAGTACTTC. Translating it yields CASSPLAEFYEQYF.

The V and J genes are TRBV28 and TRBJ1-1; no reliable D call. V was shortened by 6 bases and J by 5 bases, with 10 bases between the two germline ends. CDR1 and CDR2 from the germline V gene are MDHEN and SYDVKM. The CDR3 sequence is 12 residues long. The CDR3 DNA reads as TGTGCCAGCAGGGGGAGGAAAACTGAAGCTTTCTTT. Protein: CASRGRKTEAFF.

A single count supports this clone. The junction does not match germline at one end; this may be a read error. This sequence joins TRBV7-9 and TRBJ1-2; 7 bases are a match to TRBD1. The CDR3 runs 16 residues. Germline V gene data show CDR1 as SEHNR and CDR2 as FQNEAQ (reference sequence). The CDR3 bases are TGTTCCAGCAGCTTAGCGGTAGTTGACAGGGACTATGGCTACACCTTC. It is translated as CSSSLAVVDRDYGYTF.

This sequence joins TRBV30 and TRBJ2-7, with a tentative D call TRBD2 (5 bases). Germline values: CDR1 GTSNPN, CDR2 SVGIG (reference sequence). V was cut by 6 bases and J by 6 bases, with 15 bases left in between. The CDR3 sequence is 12 residues long. CDR3 protein: CACLRAGLEQYF. CDR3 in DNA: TGTGCCTGCCTTAGGGCGGGTCTCGAGCAGTACTTC.

The chain combines TRBV11-3 with TRBJ2-1, with 11 bases fitting TRBD2. The germline gives CDR1 SGHNT, CDR2 YENEEA. The J segment lost 5 bases and the V segment lost 5 bases, leaving 8 bases of the junction unmatched. The CDR3 is 16 amino acids. The CDR3 spells CASSPGTSGHNNEQFF. The CDR3 DNA reads TGTGCCAGCAGCCCGGGGACTAGCGGCCATAACAATGAGCAGTTCTTC.

In DNA, the CDR3 is TGTGCCAGCAGCCGGGAGGGGGTGGGAGTCTACGAGCAGTACTTC. It specifies CASSREGVGVYEQYF. The chain carries TRBV7-9 and TRBJ2-7; 8 nucleotides agree with TRBD2. Germline CDR1 reads SEHNR; CDR2 reads FQNEAQ (reference sequence). The CDR3 loop spans 15 amino acids. The J segment lost 3 bases and the V segment lost 5 bases, leaving 9 bases of the junction unmatched.

This chain uses TRBV10-3 with TRBJ2-2; TRBD2 might be the D (6 bases). The V and J ends lost 2 bases and 5 bases respectively, with 15 bases between them. There are 16 residues in the CDR3. The germline V gene has CDR1 ENHRY and CDR2 SYGVKD. CDR3 sequence reads: CAISEGEAGRTGELFF. The DNA for the CDR3 is TGTGCCATCAGTGAGGGTGAGGCAGGGAGGACCGGGGAGCTGTTTTTT.

The V call is TRBV7-8, the J call TRBJ1-3, with 7 bases aligning to TRBD1. The V gene end was trimmed by 5 bases and the J gene end by 5 bases; junction bases not matched to a gene: 6. The CDR3 extends over 14 amino acids. Germline lookup yields CDR1 SGHVS and CDR2 FQNEAQ. The CDR3 region has the DNA TGTGCCAGCAGCCAGGGGGAATATAGAAACACCATATATTTT. Translating gives CASSQGEYRNTIYF.

V and J are TRBV5-1 and TRBJ2-1, with no clear D. The CDR3 covers 16 residues. V lost 0 bases to trimming and J lost 0 bases, with 10 bases between them. In germline, CDR1 is SGHRS, CDR2 YFSETQ. The CDR3 here is CASSLVLSISYNEQFF. The CDR3 coding sequence is TGCGCCAGCAGCTTGGTTTTAAGCATCTCCTACAATGAGCAGTTCTTC.

The CDR3 protein is CAWSGGGSNQPQHF. CDR3 sequence (DNA): TGTGCCTGGAGTGGGGGGGGAAGCAATCAGCCCCAGCATTTT. The rearrangement links TRBV30 to TRBJ1-5; a possible D gene is TRBD1 (5 bases). The CDR3 spans 14 residues. Trimming stripped 1 base from V and 1 base from J, with 8 bases between. The germline CDR1 and CDR2 sequences are GTSNPN and SVGIG (reference sequence).

The genes are TRBV9 and TRBJ1-1, with 7 bases identical to TRBD1. The CDR3 extends over 14 amino acids. The trim removed 3 bases at V and 3 bases at J, leaving 5 bases unmatched. Germline V gives CDR1 SGDLS, CDR2 YYNGEE. The CDR3 DNA follows: TGTGCCAGCAGCGCCCGACAGGGCGACACTGAAGCTTTCTTT. Its translation: CASSARQGDTEAFF.

This chain joins TRBV25-1 and TRBJ2-5, with a tentative D call TRBD2 (5 bases). Per germline, CDR1 MGHDK and CDR2 SYGVNS. This CDR3 contains 14 residues. Trimming cost V 2 bases and J 5 bases, with 12 bases left between them. The DNA for the CDR3 is TGTGCCAGCAGTGAAGGCATACCGGGGGAGACCCAGTACTTC. Translation gives CASSEGIPGETQYF.

Turning to this clone: Mismatch with germline at one junction end may stem from a read error. This chain joins TRBV7-9 and TRBJ2-1; D call uncertain. From germline, CDR1 is SEHNR and CDR2 FQNEAQ (reference sequence). This CDR3 has 11 amino acids. DNA for the CDR3: TGTTCCAGCAGCCTACAGAGTGAGCAGTTCTTC. It translates to CSSSLQSEQFF.

The chain employs TRBV5-6 and TRBJ2-5; TRBD2 matches 11 bases. Losses at the gene ends were 1 base for V and 2 bases for J; bases not matched to a gene: 10. There are 18 residues in the CDR3. From germline, CDR1 is SGHDT and CDR2 YYEEEE. CDR3 amino acids: CASSLLASGRRRQETQYF. CDR3 in DNA: TGTGCCAGCAGCTTGTTGGCTAGCGGGAGGAGGAGGCAAGAGACCCAGTACTTC.

V gene TRBV15 combines with J gene TRBJ1-5, with D maybe TRBD1 (6 bases). The CDR3 is made up of 16 amino acids. The germline V gene encodes CDR1 LNHNV and CDR2 YYDKDF (reference sequence). V was pared by 2 bases and J by 0 bases, with 11 bases between. The CDR3 coding sequence is TGTGCCACCAGCAGAACAGGGAGGGTTAGCAATCAGCCCCAGCATTTT. As protein: CATSRTGRVSNQPQHF.

This clone was detected only a few times. This chain links TRBV19 with TRBJ1-2; D gene ambiguous. The length of the CDR3 is 11 residues. CDR1 and CDR2 (germline): LNHDA, SQIVND (reference sequence). V lost 4 bases and J lost 7, with 7 bases in between. CDR3 in DNA: TGTGCCAGTAGTAAACATATTGGCTACACCTTC. Translated: CASSKHIGYTF.

This clone was counted a single time. The gene calls are TRBV11-2 and TRBJ1-2; a weak D match, TRBD1 (6 bases). The CDR3 is 13 amino acids. The V gene's germline CDR1 is SGHAT and CDR2 FQNNGV. Trimming removed 3 bases from V and 4 bases from J, with 9 bases in between. Written as DNA, the CDR3 is TGTGCCAGCAGCTTCGGACAGCTCTATGGCTACACCTTC. Translating it yields CASSFGQLYGYTF.

The sample holds one count of this clone. This sequence joins TRBV18 and TRBJ1-6; D is unclear. This CDR3 is 12 amino acids long. V lost 5 bases and J lost 11, with 10 bases in between. In germline, CDR1 is KGHSH, CDR2 LQKENI. The CDR3 loop is CASSNEGPPLHF. The CDR3 region has the DNA TGTGCCAGCTCAAACGAGGGTCCACCCCTCCACTTT.

The chain has TRBV7-7 and TRBJ1-1; tentatively, D is TRBD1 (5 bases). This CDR3 is built from 13 residues. V was pared by 5 bases and J by 1 base, with 8 bases between. Germline V gene lookup returns CDR1 SSHAT and CDR2 FNYEAQ (reference sequence). This CDR3 is CASSLQENTEAFF. In DNA, the CDR3 is TGTGCCAGCAGCCTACAGGAGAACACTGAAGCTTTCTTT.

The chain links TRBV2 to TRBJ2-4; D is possibly TRBD2 (6 bases). The CDR3 is 14 amino acids. Germline V gene lookup returns CDR1 SNHLY and CDR2 FYNNEI. Trimming left V 6 bases short and J 5 bases short, with 14 bases between. The CDR3 is CASRGGRKENIQYF. The CDR3 bases are TGTGCCAGCAGAGGAGGGAGGAAGGAAAACATTCAGTACTTC. The full variable domain, with the rest looked up from reference TRBV2 and TRBJ2-4, is EPEVTQTPSHQVTQMGQEVILRCVPISNHLYFYWYRQILGQKVEFLVSFYNNEISEKSEIFDDQFSVERPDGSNFTLKIRSTKLEDSAMYFCASRGGRKENIQYFGAGTRLSVL.

This clone is a singleton in its sample. This chain joins TRBV29-1 and TRBJ2-1, with D possibly being TRBD1 (6 bases). This CDR3 contains 15 residues. Looked up from germline, CDR1 is SQVTM and CDR2 is ANQGSEA. V was pared by 3 bases and J by 1 base, with 13 bases between. The CDR3 reads CSVEGARSSYNEQFF. In DNA form, the CDR3 reads TGCAGCGTTGAGGGGGCCAGGAGTTCCTACAATGAGCAGTTCTTC.

V usage is TRBV28 and J usage is TRBJ1-2; 7 nucleotides line up with TRBD1. The ends lost 5 bases at V and 0 bases at J; junction bases unmatched: 9. CDR3 size: 16 residues. In germline, CDR1 is MDHEN, CDR2 SYDVKM. The CDR3 sequence: CASSEITQGANYGYTF. CDR3 nucleotides: TGTGCCAGCAGTGAGATTACGCAGGGGGCTAACTATGGCTACACCTTC.

The rearrangement uses TRBV18 and TRBJ1-1; maybe TRBD1 (6 bases). With 2 bases removed from V and 1 base from J, the gap between germline ends came to 8 bases. Germline lookup yields CDR1 KGHSH and CDR2 LQKENI. CDR3 length: 14 amino acids. The CDR3 is CASSPGQPNTEAFF. CDR3 nucleotides: TGTGCCAGCTCACCAGGACAGCCGAACACTGAAGCTTTCTTT.